This is a list of T cell receptor beta chains from one sample in a study of metastatic and nonmetastatic thyroid tumors. TCRdb reanalyzed the PCR reads via MiXCR. The sample has just over 8,000 clones, roughly 25% seen once. The sample taken for sequencing was tumor tissue. These receptor sequences come from a female donor with papillary thyroid cancer or a benign thyroid nodule (not recorded which). Some clones in this sample may be carry-over from other donors' samples. Both conserved end residues are part of each CDR3. D genes are given only for firm matches. A clone size is listed for some rows: how often the clone was seen (once, few, many), or a class if it is expanded.

V	D	J	size	CDR3	DNA
TRBV28	-	TRBJ2-3	few	CASSLRGAPGADTQYF	TGTGCCAGCAGTTTACGAGGGGCCCCAGGGGCAGATACGCAGTATTTT
TRBV4-1	-	TRBJ1-1	many	CASSQGQWNTEAFF	TGCGCCAGCAGCCAAGGTCAGTGGAACACTGAAGCTTTCTTT
TRBV15	-	TRBJ2-3	few	CATSRDVGGTSTDTQYF	TGTGCCACCAGCAGAGATGTGGGAGGAACTAGCACAGATACGCAGTATTTT
TRBV6-2/TRBV6-3	-	TRBJ1-2	medium-sized	CASSPGIVGYTF	TGTGCCAGCAGTCCAGGGATAGTAGGCTACACCTTC
TRBV11-2	-	TRBJ1-1	-	CASSLDLMRGEAFF	TGTGCCAGCAGCTTAGATCTAATGAGGGGTGAAGCTTTCTTT
TRBV7-9	-	TRBJ2-1	many	CATEELNEQFF	TGTGCCACGGAGGAGTTGAATGAGCAGTTCTTC
TRBV5-6	-	TRBJ1-2	many	CASSLRGSTNYGYTF	TGTGCCAGCAGCTTGAGAGGCAGCACTAACTATGGCTACACCTTC
TRBV6-1	-	TRBJ1-4	many	CASGGSGKEKLFF	TGTGCCAGCGGTGGTAGCGGTAAAGAAAAGCTGTTTTTT
TRBV5-1	TRBD1	TRBJ2-1	-	CASSSGQGDPYNEQFF	TGCGCCAGCAGCTCGGGACAGGGAGACCCCTACAATGAGCAGTTCTTC
TRBV7-9	-	TRBJ1-4	-	CAICLGRATNEKLFF	TGTGCCATCTGCTTAGGACGAGCAACTAATGAAAAACTGTTTTTT
TRBV20-1	TRBD1	TRBJ2-1	many	CSADIGGAYNEQFF	TGCAGTGCCGATATAGGGGGCGCCTACAATGAGCAGTTCTTC
TRBV6-5	-	TRBJ2-1	-	CASSYSRGDEHFF	TGTGCCAGCAGTTACTCGAGAGGGGATGAGCATTTCTTC
TRBV5-1	-	TRBJ2-1	-	CASSMGTSNEQFF	TGCGCCAGCAGCATGGGGACTTCCAATGAGCAGTTCTTC
TRBV4-2	-	TRBJ1-6	-	CASSQTLGQEHGERGSPLHF	TGTGCCAGCAGCCAAACCTTGGGGCAGGAGCACGGCGAGAGGGGTTCACCCCTCCACTTT
TRBV5-1	TRBD2	TRBJ2-3	many	CASRALAGVSDTQYF	TGCGCCAGCAGGGCACTAGCGGGAGTGTCGGATACGCAGTATTTT
TRBV20-1	TRBD2	TRBJ2-7	many	CSARDLPSGGSRQYF	TGCAGTGCTAGAGACCTCCCTAGCGGGGGTTCAAGGCAGTACTTC
TRBV7-9	-	TRBJ2-2	many	CASSLVKFAGELFF	TGTGCCAGCAGCTTAGTGAAGTTTGCCGGGGAGCTGTTTTTT
TRBV9	-	TRBJ1-6	-	CASSVGGNPPLHF	TGTGCCAGCAGCGTAGGAGGAAATCCACCCCTCCACTTT
TRBV11-3	-	TRBJ1-3	many	CASSFSSQGSGNTIYF	TGTGCCAGCAGCTTTTCCTCACAGGGCTCTGGAAACACCATATATTTT
TRBV5-1	-	TRBJ2-2	-	CARPGPPTGELFF	TGCGCCAGGCCGGGACCACCCACCGGGGAGCTGTTTTTT
TRBV20-1	-	TRBJ1-3	many	CSASYGVGNTIYF	TGCAGTGCTAGTTACGGGGTCGGAAACACCATATATTTT
TRBV6-1	-	TRBJ1-5	many	CASSPDKDSNQPQHF	TGTGCCAGCAGCCCGGACAAGGACAGCAATCAGCCCCAGCATTTT
TRBV24-1	-	TRBJ2-2	many	CATSEPARGTGELFF	TGTGCCACCAGTGAACCAGCACGGGGGACCGGGGAGCTGTTTTTT
TRBV28	-	TRBJ1-1	-	CASSPAGAKTDSFF	TGTGCCAGCAGTCCCGCCGGGGCCAAAACTGATTCTTTCTTT
TRBV30	TRBD1	TRBJ1-2	many	CAWKGSGGGYTF	TGTGCCTGGAAGGGCTCAGGGGGAGGCTACACCTTC
TRBV6-5	-	TRBJ2-7	few	CASSYSSMDSAYEQYF	TGTGCCAGCAGTTACTCGAGTATGGACTCCGCCTACGAGCAGTACTTC
TRBV6-1	-	TRBJ2-7	-	CASSEAEDSPVEQYF	TGTGCCAGCAGTGAGGCGGAAGATTCTCCGGTCGAGCAGTACTTC
TRBV20-1	-	TRBJ2-1	-	CSAREGSVYNEQFF	TGCAGTGCTAGAGAGGGTAGCGTCTACAATGAGCAGTTCTTC
TRBV28	-	TRBJ2-7	-	CASSLPDSQYEQYF	TGTGCCAGCAGCCTCCCCGACAGTCAGTACGAGCAGTACTTC
TRBV28	TRBD1	TRBJ1-2	few	CASSLRQGARVGGYTF	TGTGCCAGCAGTCTACGACAGGGGGCGCGGGTCGGGGGCTACACCTTC
TRBV6-1	TRBD1	TRBJ2-3	-	CASSQPGQPTDTQYF	TGTGCCAGCAGTCAGCCGGGACAGCCCACAGATACGCAGTATTTT
TRBV6-1	-	TRBJ2-7	few	CASSESGRGRDLLEQYF	TGTGCCAGCAGTGAATCTGGGAGGGGGAGGGACCTACTCGAGCAGTACTTC
TRBV7-2	TRBD2	TRBJ2-7	few	CATGTRRGEQYF	TGTGCGACTGGGACTAGGCGCGGCGAGCAGTACTTC
TRBV30	-	TRBJ1-2	-	CAWSRRTYGYTF	TGTGCCTGGAGTCGGCGGACCTATGGCTACACCTTC
TRBV24-1	TRBD2	TRBJ2-2	many	CATSDSTSGGAKAGELFF	TGTGCCACCAGTGATTCCACTAGCGGGGGGGCGAAGGCCGGGGAGCTGTTTTTT
TRBV7-9	-	TRBJ2-2	medium-sized	CASSLRGNAGELFF	TGTGCCAGCAGCTTACGGGGGAACGCCGGGGAGCTGTTTTTT
TRBV12-3/TRBV12-4	-	TRBJ2-6	-	CASSLTERSCGTSGANVLTF	TGTGCCAGCAGTCTAACGGAAAGGAGTTGCGGAACCTCTGGGGCCAACGTCCTGACTTTC
TRBV7-2	TRBD1	TRBJ1-2	-	CASSSGTGADYGYTF	TGTGCCAGCAGCTCCGGGACAGGGGCGGACTATGGCTACACCTTC
TRBV2	-	TRBJ2-7	few	CASSDLTGWYEQYF	TGTGCCAGCAGTGATTTAACAGGGTGGTACGAGCAGTACTTC
TRBV6-1	-	TRBJ2-6	few	CASVLGGANVLTF	TGTGCCAGCGTCCTCGGAGGGGCCAACGTCCTGACTTTC
TRBV6-1	-	TRBJ1-3	medium-sized	CAILGLNSGNTIYF	TGTGCCATCCTTGGGCTCAACTCTGGAAACACCATATATTTT
TRBV5-1	-	TRBJ2-1	many	CASSSAGSYNEQFF	TGCGCCAGCAGCTCGGCCGGGAGTTACAATGAGCAGTTCTTC
TRBV6-4	-	TRBJ1-1	-	CASSTEWNTEAFF	TGTGCCAGCAGCACGGAGTGGAACACTGAAGCTTTCTTT
TRBV11-2	TRBD1	TRBJ2-1	-	CASSRGQGLSSEQFF	TGTGCCAGCAGCCGGGGACAGGGCCTAAGTAGTGAGCAGTTCTTC
TRBV9	-	TRBJ2-7	-	CASSVAPGGQQYF	TGTGCCAGCAGCGTAGCCCCCGGGGGCCAGCAGTACTTC
TRBV5-1	-	TRBJ2-3	many	CASSLASSDTQYF	TGCGCCAGCAGCTTGGCCTCGTCCGATACGCAGTATTTT
TRBV25-1	-	TRBJ2-1	many	CASSLGVGFYNEQFF	TGTGCCAGCAGCTTGGGAGTAGGGTTTTACAATGAGCAGTTCTTC
TRBV28	-	TRBJ2-2	medium-sized	CASKKAGPNTGELFF	TGTGCCAGCAAGAAAGCCGGACCCAACACCGGGGAGCTGTTTTTT
TRBV12-3/TRBV12-4	TRBD1	TRBJ1-2	few	CASSEIGGGGYTF	TGTGCCAGCAGCGAAATAGGGGGCGGTGGCTACACCTTC
TRBV19	-	TRBJ1-2	medium-sized	CASSKKNSANYGYTF	TGTGCCAGTAGTAAAAAAAACAGTGCCAACTATGGCTACACCTTC
TRBV18	TRBD1	TRBJ1-3	-	CASSPGTGVGNTIYF	TGTGCCAGCTCACCCGGGACAGGGGTTGGAAACACCATATATTTT
TRBV6-1	TRBD1	TRBJ1-5	few	CASKKTGEGRQPQHF	TGTGCCAGCAAAAAGACAGGGGAAGGAAGACAGCCCCAGCATTTT
TRBV20-1	TRBD2	TRBJ2-1	-	CSVTTSGRYNEQFF	TGCAGTGTCACCACTAGCGGGAGGTACAATGAGCAGTTCTTC
TRBV5-1	-	TRBJ2-2	-	CASSFRAGDTGELFF	TGCGCCAGCAGCTTCAGGGCAGGGGACACCGGGGAGCTGTTTTTT